A selection of T cell receptor beta chains follows, all from one sample in a study of regulatory T cells in long-lasting Graves disease. TCRdb redid the calling of the multiplex PCR reads with MiXCR, one entry per CDR3 protein. This table has roughly 400,000 distinct CDR3 sequences, under 25% appearing once. The source was peripheral blood mononuclear cells (PBMCs), collected when the disease was refractory, from a patient treated with antithyroid drugs. The receptors stem from a female donor with Graves disease. CDR3s include the opening cysteine and the closing phenylalanine or tryptophan.

>TRBJ2-6|TRBV18
CASSLGQGKASGANVLTF
>TRBJ2-6|TRBV6-5
CASSYRAGSSSGANVLTF
>TRBJ2-5|TRBV15
CATSTSEALGETQYF
>TRBJ2-5|TRBV7-8
CASSLARGYQETQYF
>TRBJ2-2|TRBV20-1
CSARRGGGKNTGELFF
>TRBJ1-5|TRBV2
CASSGGYSNQPQHF
>TRBJ1-5|TRBV6-1
CASSGRGGTGLNQPQHF
>TRBJ2-5|TRBV28
CASSLTGQGRTQYF
>TRBJ2-7|TRBV20-1
CSARRPGLAGGKQYF
>TRBJ2-2|TRBV6-1
CASSTGLVTGELFF
>TRBJ1-1|TRBV7-3
CASRNREGTEAFF
>TRBJ2-1|TRBV9
CASGPQRGLQFF
>TRBJ2-5|TRBV15
CATSSGDRVETQYF
>TRBJ1-5|TRBV2
CASSEGQGNQPQHF
>TRBJ2-7|TRBV6-5
CASSYVAGEYEQYF
>TRBJ1-1|TRBV20-1
CSARFGRVNTEAFF
>TRBJ1-1|TRBV4-1
CASSQVVMNTEAFF
>TRBJ2-2|TRBV25-1
CASSEISPSGRSGTGELFF
>TRBJ2-1|TRBV20-1
CSATVGTSGYNEQFF
>TRBJ2-5|TRBV4-1
CASSQDRRGETQYF
>TRBJ2-7|TRBV27
CASSYGQTYEQYF
>TRBJ2-7|TRBV5-1
CASSLATGAGEQYF
>TRBJ2-7|TRBV28
CASGIINRGREQYF
>TRBJ2-5|TRBV7-8
CASSLLWTSGETQYF
>TRBJ2-2|TRBV10-2
CASNTGGPNTGELFF
>TRBJ1-5|TRBV20-1
CSAKGYNQPQHF
>TRBJ2-1|TRBV20-1
CSAPRPLAGINEQFF
>TRBJ1-1|TRBV7-9
CASSLLGPEAFF
>TRBJ2-5|TRBV28
CASSLPSFGGETQYF
>TRBJ1-4|TRBV19
CASRHRQTNEKLFF
>TRBJ2-7|TRBV10-1
CASSVGGPSEQYF
>TRBJ2-5|TRBV15
CATSRDWRKQYF
>TRBJ2-2|TRBV20-1
CSASSGQGATGELFF
>TRBJ2-7|TRBV12-3/TRBV12-4
CASSYSRPDRYEQYF
>TRBJ2-3|TRBV24-1
CATSDFVAGTDTQYF
>TRBJ1-6|TRBV9
CASSVGQGASPLHF
>TRBJ2-3|TRBV5-1
CASSSGDPSTDTQYF
>TRBJ2-7|TRBV28
CASSLIIQAYEQYF
>TRBJ2-2|TRBV19
CASSIGKTGNTGELFF
>TRBJ2-7|TRBV5-1
CASSQIAGGPAEQYF
>TRBJ2-7|TRBV29-1
CSAGQSSYEQYF
>TRBJ1-2|TRBV6-1
CASSQPGHNYGYTF
>TRBJ2-4|TRBV3-1
CASGQAKGGGAKNIQYF
>TRBJ1-6|TRBV10-3
CAISESKLGLYNSPLHF
>TRBJ2-4|TRBV15
CATSTTRGPGNIQYF
>TRBJ2-2|TRBV9
CASSVDANTGELFF
>TRBJ1-2|TRBV6-1
CASSELGHGGYTF
>TRBJ1-6|TRBV15
CATSFARRREYNSPLHF
>TRBJ1-6|TRBV27
CASRYGTDNSPLHF
>TRBJ2-5|TRBV10-1
CASSESGAGARETQYF
>TRBJ2-5|TRBV11-1
CASSVRQGYFQETQYF
>TRBJ2-5|TRBV3-1
CASSQPGEGETQYF
>TRBJ2-7|TRBV7-3
CASSLSSAGEQYF
>TRBJ1-2|TRBV10-3
CAISESSGHGYTF
>TRBJ1-5|TRBV6-1
CANRSEGVSRPRYSNQPQHF
>TRBJ1-2|TRBV2
CASSGARGKDTF
>TRBJ1-2|TRBV3-1
CASSQDFGSGGYTF